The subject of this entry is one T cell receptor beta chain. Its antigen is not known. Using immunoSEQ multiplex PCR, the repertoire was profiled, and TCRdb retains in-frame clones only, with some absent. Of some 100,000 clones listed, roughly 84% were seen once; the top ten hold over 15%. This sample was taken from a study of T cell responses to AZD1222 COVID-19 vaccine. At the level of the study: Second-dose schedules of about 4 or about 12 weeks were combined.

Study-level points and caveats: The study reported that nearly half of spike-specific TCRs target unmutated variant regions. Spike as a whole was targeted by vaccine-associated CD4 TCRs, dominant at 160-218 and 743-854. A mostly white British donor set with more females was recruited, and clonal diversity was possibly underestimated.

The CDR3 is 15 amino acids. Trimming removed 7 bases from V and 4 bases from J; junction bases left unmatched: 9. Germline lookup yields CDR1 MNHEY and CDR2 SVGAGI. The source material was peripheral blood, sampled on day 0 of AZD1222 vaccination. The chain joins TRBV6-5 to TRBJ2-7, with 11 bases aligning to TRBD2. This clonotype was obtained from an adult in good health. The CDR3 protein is CASTPGSGGVYEQYF. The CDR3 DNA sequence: TGTGCCAGCACCCCGGGTAGCGGGGGGGTTTACGAGCAGTACTTC.